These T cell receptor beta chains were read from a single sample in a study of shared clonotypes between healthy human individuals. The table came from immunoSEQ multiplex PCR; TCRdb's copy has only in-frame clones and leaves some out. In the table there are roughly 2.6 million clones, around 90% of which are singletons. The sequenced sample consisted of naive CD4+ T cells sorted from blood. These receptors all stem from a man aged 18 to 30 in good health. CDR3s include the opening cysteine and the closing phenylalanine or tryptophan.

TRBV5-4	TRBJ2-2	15	CASSGGTPNTGELFF
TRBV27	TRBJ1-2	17	CAHPSRTGDTFLRGYTF
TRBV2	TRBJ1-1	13	CASSTGEFTEAFF
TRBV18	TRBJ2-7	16	CASSRTLSGQGYEQYF
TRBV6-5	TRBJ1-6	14	CASSPQGHTSPLHF
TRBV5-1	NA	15	CASSPGQGKTYEQYF
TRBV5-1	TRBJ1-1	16	CASSLGVTPMNTEAFF
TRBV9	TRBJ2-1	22	CASSVDHNPGQGAASSYNEQFF
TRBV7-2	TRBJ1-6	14	CASSLRFTDSPLHF
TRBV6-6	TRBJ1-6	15	CASSPGLSYNSPLHF
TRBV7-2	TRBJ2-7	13	CASSLAGVYEQYF
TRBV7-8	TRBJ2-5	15	CASSSALGRQETQYF
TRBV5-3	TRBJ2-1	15	CARSLPSGRSNEQFF
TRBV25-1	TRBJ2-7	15	CASSDLGGTSHEQYF
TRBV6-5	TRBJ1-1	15	CASAPGGARNTEAFF
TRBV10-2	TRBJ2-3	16	CATRQTSGGWTDTQYF
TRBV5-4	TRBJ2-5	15	CASSFLSGAQETQYF
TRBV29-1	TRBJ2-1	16	CSVVMTSGMSYNEQFF
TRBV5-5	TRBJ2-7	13	CASRPVSGEKQYF
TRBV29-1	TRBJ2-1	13	CSVRNGGANEQFF
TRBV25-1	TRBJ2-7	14	CASSEWGGTGEQYF
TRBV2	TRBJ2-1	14	CASSAPGQGGEQFF
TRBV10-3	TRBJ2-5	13	CAISERDRETQYF
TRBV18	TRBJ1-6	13	CASTRGSGSPLHF
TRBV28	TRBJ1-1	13	CASRLTVYTEAFF
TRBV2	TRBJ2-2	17	CASSEALQGVSPGELFF
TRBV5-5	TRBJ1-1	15	CASSLEGARGTEAFF
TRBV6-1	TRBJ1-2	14	CASGFRGMGRGYTF
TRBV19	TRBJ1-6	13	CASSTAVNSPLHF
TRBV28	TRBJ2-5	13	CASSFEAQETQYF
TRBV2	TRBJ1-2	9	CASLDGYTF
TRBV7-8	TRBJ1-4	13	CASSFGVNEKLFF
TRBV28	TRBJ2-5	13	CASSFTLIETQYF
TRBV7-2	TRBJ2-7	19	CASSPWTSGSASPPYEQYF
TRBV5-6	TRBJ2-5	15	CASSAKGVGLETQYF
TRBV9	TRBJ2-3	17	CASSPSTGGGVTDTQYF
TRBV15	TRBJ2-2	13	CATRGGGSGELFF
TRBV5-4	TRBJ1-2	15	CQYGTGGSSNYGYTF
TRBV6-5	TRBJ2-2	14	CASSYGTSKGELFF
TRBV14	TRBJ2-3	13	CASSRSREGTQYF
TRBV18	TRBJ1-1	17	CASSPPQQGTTNTEAFF
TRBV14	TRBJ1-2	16	CASSRGYRGPGYGYTF
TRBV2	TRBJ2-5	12	CASMGGRETQYF
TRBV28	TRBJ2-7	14	CASSLYQGSYEQYF
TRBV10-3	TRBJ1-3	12	CAISAGENTIYF